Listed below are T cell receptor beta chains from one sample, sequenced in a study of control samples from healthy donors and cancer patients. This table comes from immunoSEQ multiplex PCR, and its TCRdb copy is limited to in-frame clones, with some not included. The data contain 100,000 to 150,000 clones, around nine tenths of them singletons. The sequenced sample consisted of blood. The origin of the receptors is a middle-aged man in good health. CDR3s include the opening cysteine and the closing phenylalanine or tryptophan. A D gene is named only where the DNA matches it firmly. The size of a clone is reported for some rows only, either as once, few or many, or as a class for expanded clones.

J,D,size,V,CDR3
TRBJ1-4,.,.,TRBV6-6,CAIKSGDSTNEKLFF
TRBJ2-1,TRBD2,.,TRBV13,CASSLERGGGLF
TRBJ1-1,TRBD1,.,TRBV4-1,CASSQEPRDRPAFF
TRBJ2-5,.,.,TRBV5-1,CASSEGVIETQYF
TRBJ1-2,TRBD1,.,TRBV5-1,CASSLQGTTNYGYTF
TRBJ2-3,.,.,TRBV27,CASSTVPRRGATDTQYF
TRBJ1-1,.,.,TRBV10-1,CASSESAGGYTEAFF
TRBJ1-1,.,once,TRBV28,CASRQGGHTEAFF
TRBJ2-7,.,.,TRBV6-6,CASSYAGTSVGEQYF
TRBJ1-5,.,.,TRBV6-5,CASSRKTLGQPQHF
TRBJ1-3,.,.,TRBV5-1,CASSLVSGSGNTIYF
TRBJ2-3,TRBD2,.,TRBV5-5,CASSPGRADTQYF
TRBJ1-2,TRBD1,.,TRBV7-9,CASSSSRPGGADGYTF
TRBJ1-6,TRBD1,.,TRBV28,CASRDLTGDNSPLHF
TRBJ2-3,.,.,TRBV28,CASSSTRSTDTQYF
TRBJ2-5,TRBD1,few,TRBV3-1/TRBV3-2,CASTPTGVPQETQYF
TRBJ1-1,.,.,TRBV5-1,CASSLAPNMNTEAFF
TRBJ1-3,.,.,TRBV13,CASSGRGMSGNTIYF
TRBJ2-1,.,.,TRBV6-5,CASINYRELYNEQFF
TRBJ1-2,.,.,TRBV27,CASSRNRGHYGYTF
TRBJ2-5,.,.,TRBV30,CAWSAVRETQYF
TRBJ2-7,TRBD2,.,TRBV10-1,CASSDGGTDYEQYF
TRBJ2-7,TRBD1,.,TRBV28,CASSPDRGGNEQYF
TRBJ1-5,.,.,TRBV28,CASSLWGGNNQPQHF
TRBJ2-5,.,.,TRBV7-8,CASSSLPSGETQYF
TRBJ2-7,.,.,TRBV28,CASSLSGADYEQYF